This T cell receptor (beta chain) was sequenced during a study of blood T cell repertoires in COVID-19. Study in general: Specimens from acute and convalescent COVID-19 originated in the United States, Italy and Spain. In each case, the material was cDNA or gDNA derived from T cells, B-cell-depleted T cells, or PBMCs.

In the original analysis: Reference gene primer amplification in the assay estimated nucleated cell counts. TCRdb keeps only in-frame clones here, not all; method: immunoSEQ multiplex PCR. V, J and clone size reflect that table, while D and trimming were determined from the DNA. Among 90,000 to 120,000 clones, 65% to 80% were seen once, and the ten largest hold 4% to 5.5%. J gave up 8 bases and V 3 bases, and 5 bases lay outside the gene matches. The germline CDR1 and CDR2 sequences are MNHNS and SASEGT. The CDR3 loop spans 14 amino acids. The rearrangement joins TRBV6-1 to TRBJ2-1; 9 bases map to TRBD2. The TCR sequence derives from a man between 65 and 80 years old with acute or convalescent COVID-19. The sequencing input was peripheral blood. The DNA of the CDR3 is TGTGCCAGCAGTGACCTTAGCGGGGGTGATGAGCAGTTCTTC. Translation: CASSDLSGGDEQFF.